The rows below give T cell receptor beta chains drawn from one sample of a study of early T cells in non-severe SARS-CoV-2 infection. TCRdb re-called the 5' RACE reads through MiXCR, storing one row per CDR3 protein. The data show tens of thousands of distinct CDR3 sequences, 7.9% seen once. The specimen comprised whole blood, sampled at baseline. These receptors originate from an adult who was a healthcare worker with PCR-confirmed SARS-CoV-2 infection or an uninfected control (not recorded which). Each CDR3 is given with its conserved first and last residue. The order of the fields is clone size, V gene, J gene, D gene, CDR3 protein, CDR3 DNA. A D gene is named only where the DNA matches it firmly. A clone size is listed for some rows: how often the clone was seen (once, few, many), or a class if it is expanded.

abundance: many
v_gene: TRBV7-9
j_gene: TRBJ2-1
d_gene: -
CDR3aa: CASSLLQGEQFF
CDR3nt: TGTGCCAGCAGCTTATTACAGGGAGAGCAGTTCTTC

abundance: few
v_gene: TRBV28
j_gene: TRBJ1-6
d_gene: -
CDR3aa: CASSQTTVDSYNSPLHF
CDR3nt: TGTGCCAGCAGCCAAACCACAGTAGACTCCTATAATTCACCCCTCCACTTT

abundance: many
v_gene: TRBV11-2
j_gene: TRBJ1-5
d_gene: TRBD1
CDR3aa: CASSLAGTANQPQHF
CDR3nt: TGTGCCAGCAGCTTAGCCGGGACAGCAAATCAGCCCCAGCATTTT

abundance: many
v_gene: TRBV18
j_gene: TRBJ2-5
d_gene: TRBD2
CDR3aa: CASSPPQERGRRETQYF
CDR3nt: TGTGCCAGCTCACCCCCTCAAGAGCGGGGCCGGAGAGAGACCCAGTACTTC

abundance: many
v_gene: TRBV7-2
j_gene: TRBJ2-5
d_gene: -
CDR3aa: CASSLKPETQYF
CDR3nt: TGTGCCAGCAGCTTAAAGCCGGAGACCCAGTACTTC

abundance: many
v_gene: TRBV7-8
j_gene: TRBJ2-7
d_gene: -
CDR3aa: CASAKGPTLEQYF
CDR3nt: TGTGCCAGCGCCAAGGGCCCCACCTTGGAGCAGTACTTC

abundance: few
v_gene: TRBV18
j_gene: TRBJ2-2
d_gene: TRBD1
CDR3aa: CASSPRQGNTGELFF
CDR3nt: TGTGCCAGCTCACCCCGACAGGGAAACACCGGGGAGCTGTTTTTT

abundance: few
v_gene: TRBV7-2
j_gene: TRBJ1-3
d_gene: -
CDR3aa: CASSLGNTIYF
CDR3nt: TGTGCCAGCAGCCTAGGAAACACCATATATTTT

abundance: -
v_gene: TRBV4-1
j_gene: TRBJ2-1
d_gene: -
CDR3aa: CASSSQGRGEQFF
CDR3nt: TGCGCCAGCAGCTCTCAGGGGAGAGGGGAGCAGTTCTTC

abundance: few
v_gene: TRBV5-1
j_gene: TRBJ1-2
d_gene: -
CDR3aa: CASSTDPGNGYTF
CDR3nt: TGCGCCAGCAGCACAGACCCAGGGAATGGCTACACCTTC

abundance: -
v_gene: TRBV20-1
j_gene: TRBJ2-7
d_gene: -
CDR3aa: CSARAGSYEQYF
CDR3nt: TGCAGTGCAAGAGCGGGCTCCTACGAGCAGTACTTC

abundance: few
v_gene: TRBV14
j_gene: TRBJ2-7
d_gene: TRBD1
CDR3aa: CASSQITGDEQYF
CDR3nt: TGTGCCAGCAGCCAAATAACAGGGGACGAGCAGTACTTC

abundance: -
v_gene: TRBV6-2/TRBV6-3
j_gene: TRBJ1-1
d_gene: -
CDR3aa: CASRRNVNTEAFF
CDR3nt: TGTGCCAGCAGACGCAACGTTAACACTGAAGCTTTCTTT

abundance: few
v_gene: TRBV5-5
j_gene: TRBJ1-2
d_gene: TRBD1
CDR3aa: CASSLGDRASSGYTF
CDR3nt: TGTGCCAGCAGCTTGGGGGACAGGGCTTCTAGTGGCTACACCTTC

abundance: many
v_gene: TRBV4-3
j_gene: TRBJ1-5
d_gene: -
CDR3aa: CASSQGAQSNQPQHF
CDR3nt: TGCGCCAGCAGCCAAGGAGCACAGAGCAATCAGCCCCAGCATTTT

abundance: -
v_gene: TRBV7-9
j_gene: TRBJ2-1
d_gene: TRBD2
CDR3aa: CASSPRSGGEYNEQFF
CDR3nt: TGTGCCAGCAGCCCTCGTAGCGGGGGGGAATACAATGAGCAGTTCTTC

abundance: -
v_gene: TRBV3-1
j_gene: TRBJ2-3
d_gene: TRBD1
CDR3aa: CASSKSGTALTDTQYF
CDR3nt: TGTGCCAGCAGCAAATCCGGGACAGCACTCACAGATACGCAGTATTTT

abundance: few
v_gene: TRBV5-1
j_gene: TRBJ2-3
d_gene: TRBD2
CDR3aa: CASSSSGTSDTQYF
CDR3nt: TGCGCCAGCAGCTCTAGCGGGACCTCAGATACGCAGTATTTT

abundance: many
v_gene: TRBV28
j_gene: TRBJ2-5
d_gene: -
CDR3aa: CASCGAETQYF
CDR3nt: TGTGCCAGCTGTGGAGCCGAGACCCAGTACTTC

abundance: -
v_gene: TRBV12-3/TRBV12-4
j_gene: TRBJ1-5
d_gene: TRBD1
CDR3aa: CASSPPTGRGNQPQHF
CDR3nt: TGTGCCAGCAGTCCCCCGACAGGGCGAGGCAATCAGCCCCAGCATTTT

abundance: -
v_gene: TRBV12-3/TRBV12-4
j_gene: TRBJ1-1
d_gene: -
CDR3aa: CASIDGGVNTEAFF
CDR3nt: TGTGCCAGCATAGACGGGGGTGTGAACACTGAAGCTTTCTTT

abundance: many
v_gene: TRBV12-3/TRBV12-4
j_gene: TRBJ1-2
d_gene: -
CDR3aa: CASKSGVGLDGYTF
CDR3nt: TGTGCCAGCAAATCCGGGGTGGGTCTGGATGGCTACACCTTC

abundance: many
v_gene: TRBV20-1
j_gene: TRBJ1-2
d_gene: -
CDR3aa: CSARDGSNYGYTF
CDR3nt: TGCAGTGCTCGGGACGGCTCCAACTATGGCTACACCTTC

abundance: few
v_gene: TRBV10-3
j_gene: TRBJ1-2
d_gene: -
CDR3aa: CAISESRAKSPNYGYTF
CDR3nt: TGTGCCATCAGTGAGTCACGGGCGAAGTCACCCAACTATGGCTACACCTTC

abundance: -
v_gene: TRBV20-1
j_gene: TRBJ2-7
d_gene: -
CDR3aa: CSAYKIPPDPRRYEQYF
CDR3nt: TGCAGTGCCTATAAGATCCCCCCGGACCCCCGGCGGTACGAGCAGTACTTC

abundance: many
v_gene: TRBV6-2/TRBV6-3
j_gene: TRBJ2-2
d_gene: TRBD2
CDR3aa: CASSYSGLAEIGELFF
CDR3nt: TGTGCCAGCAGTTACTCGGGACTAGCGGAAATCGGGGAGCTGTTTTTT

abundance: many
v_gene: TRBV13
j_gene: TRBJ1-5
d_gene: -
CDR3aa: CASSYGQSNQPQHF
CDR3nt: TGTGCCAGCAGCTATGGACAGAGCAATCAGCCCCAGCATTTT

abundance: few
v_gene: TRBV7-2
j_gene: TRBJ2-3
d_gene: -
CDR3aa: CASSREMGGRTDTQYF
CDR3nt: TGTGCCAGCAGCCGGGAGATGGGGGGACGCACAGATACGCAGTATTTT

abundance: -
v_gene: TRBV12-5
j_gene: TRBJ2-7
d_gene: -
CDR3aa: CASAHEGRNIYEQYF
CDR3nt: TGTGCTAGTGCCCATGAAGGCAGAAACATTTACGAGCAGTACTTC

abundance: few
v_gene: TRBV7-6
j_gene: TRBJ2-2
d_gene: -
CDR3aa: CASSPPYGELFF
CDR3nt: TGTGCCAGCAGCCCCCCCTACGGGGAGCTGTTTTTT

abundance: many
v_gene: TRBV5-1
j_gene: TRBJ2-7
d_gene: -
CDR3aa: CASSLGDIGEQYF
CDR3nt: TGCGCCAGCAGCTTGGGGGATATAGGCGAGCAGTACTTC

abundance: -
v_gene: TRBV5-1
j_gene: TRBJ2-3
d_gene: TRBD1
CDR3aa: CASRPGQGADTQYF
CDR3nt: TGCGCCAGCAGACCGGGACAGGGGGCAGATACGCAGTATTTT

abundance: many
v_gene: TRBV25-1
j_gene: TRBJ2-3
d_gene: TRBD1
CDR3aa: CASSELRSGQASTDTQYF
CDR3nt: TGTGCCAGCAGTGAATTAAGGTCCGGACAGGCAAGCACAGATACGCAGTATTTT

abundance: -
v_gene: TRBV12-3/TRBV12-4
j_gene: TRBJ1-2
d_gene: TRBD1
CDR3aa: CASSPVLGQDFRSYGYTF
CDR3nt: TGTGCCAGCAGCCCAGTGCTGGGACAGGATTTTAGATCCTATGGCTACACCTTC

abundance: -
v_gene: TRBV7-9
j_gene: TRBJ1-6
d_gene: -
CDR3aa: CASSLRTDTSPLHF
CDR3nt: TGTGCCAGCAGCTTAAGGACAGATACTTCACCCCTCCACTTT

abundance: -
v_gene: TRBV12-3/TRBV12-4
j_gene: TRBJ2-7
d_gene: TRBD2
CDR3aa: CASSLTSGSQQYF
CDR3nt: TGTGCCAGCAGTTTGACTAGCGGGTCCCAGCAGTACTTC

abundance: few
v_gene: TRBV7-2
j_gene: TRBJ1-5
d_gene: -
CDR3aa: CASSLGADSNQPQHF
CDR3nt: TGTGCCAGCAGCTTAGGGGCAGATAGCAATCAGCCCCAGCATTTT

abundance: many
v_gene: TRBV12-3/TRBV12-4
j_gene: TRBJ2-7
d_gene: -
CDR3aa: CASSAGSSYEQYF
CDR3nt: TGTGCCAGCAGTGCCGGGTCCTCCTACGAGCAGTACTTC

abundance: -
v_gene: TRBV15
j_gene: TRBJ2-7
d_gene: -
CDR3aa: CATSSGAGSEQYF
CDR3nt: TGTGCCACCAGCAGTGGCGCGGGTTCGGAGCAGTACTTC

abundance: many
v_gene: TRBV4-1
j_gene: TRBJ2-1
d_gene: TRBD2
CDR3aa: CASSQGGLAGRNEQFF
CDR3nt: TGCGCCAGCAGCCAGGGGGGACTAGCGGGGCGTAATGAGCAGTTCTTC

abundance: -
v_gene: TRBV12-3/TRBV12-4
j_gene: TRBJ1-1
d_gene: -
CDR3aa: CASSLIPNTEAFF
CDR3nt: TGTGCCAGCAGTTTAATCCCGAACACTGAAGCTTTCTTT

abundance: few
v_gene: TRBV29-1
j_gene: TRBJ2-1
d_gene: -
CDR3aa: CSVVEYNEQFF
CDR3nt: TGCAGCGTTGTAGAATACAATGAGCAGTTCTTC

abundance: few
v_gene: TRBV6-1
j_gene: TRBJ1-5
d_gene: -
CDR3aa: CASSVLSDPPQHF
CDR3nt: TGTGCCAGCAGTGTATTATCAGATCCGCCCCAGCATTTT

abundance: many
v_gene: TRBV18
j_gene: TRBJ2-2
d_gene: -
CDR3aa: CASSPVTGNTGELFF
CDR3nt: TGTGCCAGCTCACCAGTGACAGGGAACACCGGGGAGCTGTTTTTT

abundance: few
v_gene: TRBV15
j_gene: TRBJ1-6
d_gene: TRBD1
CDR3aa: CATSPRQGDNSPLHF
CDR3nt: TGTGCCACCAGCCCCCGACAGGGGGATAATTCACCCCTCCACTTT

abundance: many
v_gene: TRBV7-9
j_gene: TRBJ2-7
d_gene: -
CDR3aa: CASSPGRVTMAYEQYF
CDR3nt: TGTGCCAGCAGCCCGGGCAGGGTAACCATGGCCTACGAGCAGTACTTC

abundance: -
v_gene: TRBV11-2
j_gene: TRBJ1-2
d_gene: -
CDR3aa: CASSPAGQGPGYTF
CDR3nt: TGTGCCAGCAGCCCGGCTGGGCAGGGTCCTGGCTACACCTTC

abundance: many
v_gene: TRBV28
j_gene: TRBJ2-7
d_gene: TRBD1
CDR3aa: CASSPTGPGYEQYF
CDR3nt: TGTGCCAGCAGTCCGACAGGGCCTGGCTACGAGCAGTACTTC